This TCR beta chain originates from a study of shared clonotypes between healthy human individuals. Study findings and constraints: The study drew on few donors, limiting represented genetic and exposure-history diversity. Relative to clonotypes present in all four donors, those not shared had lower generation probabilities. Richness estimates generally favored naive over memory subsets.

Naive CD8 cells comprised CD45RO-negative, CCR7-positively selected cells, excluding terminally differentiated effector memory CD45RA+ cells. This CDR3 spans 19 amino acids. With V trimmed by 0 bases and J by 1 base, 8 bases remained unmatched. The V gene's germline CDR1 is MGHRA and CDR2 YSYEKL. For this clone: The antigen is not known.

Clones were read by immunoSEQ multiplex PCR, and TCRdb kept only the in-frame ones, dropping some. Of around 600,000 clones in the sample, approximately 95% were seen once. V and J are TRBV4-1 and TRBJ2-1; 11 bases map to TRBD2. This sequence originates from a woman in her 30s in good health. What was sequenced was naive CD8+ T cells sorted from blood. The chain's CDR3 is CASSQDGGLAAASYNEQFF. CDR3 coding DNA: TGCGCCAGCAGCCAAGACGGGGGACTAGCGGCGGCGTCCTACAATGAGCAGTTCTTC.